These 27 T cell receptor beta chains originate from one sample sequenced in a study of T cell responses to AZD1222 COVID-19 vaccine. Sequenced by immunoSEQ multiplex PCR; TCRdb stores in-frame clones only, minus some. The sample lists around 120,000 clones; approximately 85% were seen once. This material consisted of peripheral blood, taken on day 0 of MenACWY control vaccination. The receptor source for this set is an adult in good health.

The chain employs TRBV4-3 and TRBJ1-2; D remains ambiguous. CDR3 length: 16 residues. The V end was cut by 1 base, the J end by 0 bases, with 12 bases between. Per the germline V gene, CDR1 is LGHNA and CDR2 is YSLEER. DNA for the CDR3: TGCGCCAGCAGCCAAGCTCGTTATTTCACTAACTATGGCTACACCTTC. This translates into CASSQARYFTNYGYTF.

The CDR3 nucleotides read TGTGCCAGCAGCTTATTTCTGGCGGGAGTCACAGATACGCAGTATTTT. It specifies CASSLFLAGVTDTQYF. The chain combines TRBV7-9 with TRBJ2-3; TRBD2 matches at 7 bases. Per the germline V gene, CDR1 is SEHNR and CDR2 is FQNEAQ (reference sequence). The CDR3 spans 16 residues. V trimming: 2 bases; J trimming: 2 bases; junction bases outside the gene matches: 7. Complete variable domain (other parts from reference TRBV7-9 and TRBJ2-3): DTGVSQNPRHKITKRGQNVTFRCDPISEHNRLYWYRQTLGQGPEFLTYFQNEAQLEKSRLLSDRFSAERPKGSFSTLEIQRTEQGDSAMYLCASSLFLAGVTDTQYFGPGTRLTVL.

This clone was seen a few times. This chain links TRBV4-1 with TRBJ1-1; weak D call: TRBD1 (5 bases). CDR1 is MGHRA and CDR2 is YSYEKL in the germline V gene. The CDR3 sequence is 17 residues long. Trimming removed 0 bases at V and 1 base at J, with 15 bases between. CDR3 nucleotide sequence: TGCGCCAGCAGCCAAGAGGAGAACAGGTTGCGGAACACTGAAGCTTTCTTT. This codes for CASSQEENRLRNTEAFF.

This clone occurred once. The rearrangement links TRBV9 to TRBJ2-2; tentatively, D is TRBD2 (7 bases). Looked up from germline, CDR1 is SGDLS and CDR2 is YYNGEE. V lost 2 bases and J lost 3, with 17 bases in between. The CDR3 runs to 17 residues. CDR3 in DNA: TGTGCCAGCAGCGTCTCTGGGGGGGCCCTTCACACCGGGGAGCTGTTTTTT. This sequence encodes CASSVSGGALHTGELFF.

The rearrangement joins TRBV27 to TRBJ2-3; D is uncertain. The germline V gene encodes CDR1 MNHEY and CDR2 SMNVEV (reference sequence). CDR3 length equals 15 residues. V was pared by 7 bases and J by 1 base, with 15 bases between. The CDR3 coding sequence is TGTGCCAGCACTCCGGTTCTGGGCGGCACAGATACGCAGTATTTT. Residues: CASTPVLGGTDTQYF.

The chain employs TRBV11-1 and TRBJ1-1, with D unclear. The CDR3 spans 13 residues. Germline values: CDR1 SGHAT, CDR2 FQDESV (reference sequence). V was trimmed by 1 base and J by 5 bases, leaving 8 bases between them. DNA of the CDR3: TGTGCCAGCAGCTTAGGGGGAGTGACTGAAGCTTTCTTT. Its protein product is CASSLGGVTEAFF.

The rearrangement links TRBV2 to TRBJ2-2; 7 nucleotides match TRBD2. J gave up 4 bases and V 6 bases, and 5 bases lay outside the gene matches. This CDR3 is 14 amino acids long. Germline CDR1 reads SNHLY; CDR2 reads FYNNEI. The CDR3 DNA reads TGTGCCAGCAGACGGGGGGAGGTCACCGGGGAGCTGTTTTTT. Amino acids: CASRRGEVTGELFF.

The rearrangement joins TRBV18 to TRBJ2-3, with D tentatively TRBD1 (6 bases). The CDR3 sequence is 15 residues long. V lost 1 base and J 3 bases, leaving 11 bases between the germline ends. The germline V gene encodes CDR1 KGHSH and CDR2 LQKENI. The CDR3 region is CASSPRFRGTDTQYF. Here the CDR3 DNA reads TGTGCCAGCTCACCACGCTTCAGGGGTACAGATACGCAGTATTTT.

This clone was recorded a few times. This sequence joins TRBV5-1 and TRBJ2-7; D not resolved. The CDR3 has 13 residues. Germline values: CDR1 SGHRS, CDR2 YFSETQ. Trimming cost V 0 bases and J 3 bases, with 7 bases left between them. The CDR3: CASSLDGRYEQYF. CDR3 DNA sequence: TGCGCCAGCAGCTTGGACGGCCGCTACGAGCAGTACTTC.

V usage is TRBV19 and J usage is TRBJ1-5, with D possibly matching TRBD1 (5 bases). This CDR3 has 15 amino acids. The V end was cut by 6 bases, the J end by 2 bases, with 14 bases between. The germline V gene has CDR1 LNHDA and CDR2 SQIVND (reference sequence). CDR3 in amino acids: CASRGGTGGNQPQHF. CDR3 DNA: TGTGCCAGTAGGGGAGGGACGGGAGGCAATCAGCCCCAGCATTTT.

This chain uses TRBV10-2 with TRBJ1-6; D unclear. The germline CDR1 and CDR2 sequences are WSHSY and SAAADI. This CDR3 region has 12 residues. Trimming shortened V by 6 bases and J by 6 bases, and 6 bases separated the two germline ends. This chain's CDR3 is CASSQSNSPLHF. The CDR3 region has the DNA TGCGCCAGCAGCCAAAGTAATTCACCCCTCCACTTT.

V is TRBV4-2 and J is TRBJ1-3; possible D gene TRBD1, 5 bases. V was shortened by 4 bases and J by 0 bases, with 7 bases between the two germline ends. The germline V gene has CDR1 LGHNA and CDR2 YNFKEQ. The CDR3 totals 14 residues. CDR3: CASSLTGSGNTIYF. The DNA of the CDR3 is TGTGCCAGCAGCCTTACAGGCTCTGGAAACACCATATATTTT.

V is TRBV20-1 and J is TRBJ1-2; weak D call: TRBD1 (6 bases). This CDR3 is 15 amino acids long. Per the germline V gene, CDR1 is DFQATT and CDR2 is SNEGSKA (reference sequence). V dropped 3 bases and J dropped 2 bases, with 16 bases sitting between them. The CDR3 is CSASGQSSRNYGYTF. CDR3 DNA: TGCAGTGCTAGTGGACAGAGCTCTCGAAACTATGGCTACACCTTC.

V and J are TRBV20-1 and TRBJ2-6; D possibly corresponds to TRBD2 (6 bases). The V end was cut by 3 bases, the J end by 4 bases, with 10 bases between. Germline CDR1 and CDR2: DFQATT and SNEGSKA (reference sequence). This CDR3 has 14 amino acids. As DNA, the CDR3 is TGCAGTGCTAGTGCGGGGTCCGGGGCCAACGTCCTGACTTTC. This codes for CSASAGSGANVLTF.

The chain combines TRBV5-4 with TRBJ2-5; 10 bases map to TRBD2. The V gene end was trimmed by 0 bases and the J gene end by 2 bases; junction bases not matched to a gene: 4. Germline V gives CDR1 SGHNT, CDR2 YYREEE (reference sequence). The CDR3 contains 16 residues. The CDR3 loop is CASSLGSSGGQETQYF. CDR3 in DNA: TGTGCCAGCAGCTTGGGGTCTAGCGGGGGACAAGAGACCCAGTACTTC. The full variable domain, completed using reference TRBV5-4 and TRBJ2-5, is ETGVTQSPTHLIKTRGQQVTLRCSSQSGHNTVSWYQQALGQGPQFIFQYYREEENGRGNFPPRFSGLQFPNYSSELNVNALELDDSALYLCASSLGSSGGQETQYFGPGTRLLVL.

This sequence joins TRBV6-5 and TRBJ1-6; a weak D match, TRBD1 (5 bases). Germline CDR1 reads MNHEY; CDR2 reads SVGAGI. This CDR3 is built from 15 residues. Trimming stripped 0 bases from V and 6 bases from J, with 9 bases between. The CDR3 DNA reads TGTGCCAGCAGTTACTCGGGGGGACCTAATTCACCCCTCCACTTT. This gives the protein CASSYSGGPNSPLHF.

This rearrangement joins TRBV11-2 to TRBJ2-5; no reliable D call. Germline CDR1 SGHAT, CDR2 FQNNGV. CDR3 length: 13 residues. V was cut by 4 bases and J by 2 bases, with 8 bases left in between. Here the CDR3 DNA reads TGTGCCAGCAGCTCATTGGCTCAAGAGACCCAGTACTTC. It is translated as CASSSLAQETQYF.

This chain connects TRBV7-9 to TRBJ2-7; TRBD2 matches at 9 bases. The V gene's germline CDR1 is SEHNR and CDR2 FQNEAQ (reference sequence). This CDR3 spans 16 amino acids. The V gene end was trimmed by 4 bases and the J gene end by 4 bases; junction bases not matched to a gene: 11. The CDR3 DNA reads TGTGCCAGCAGCTCCCTCCTAGCTAGCGGGGATTACGAGCAGTACTTC. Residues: CASSSLLASGDYEQYF.

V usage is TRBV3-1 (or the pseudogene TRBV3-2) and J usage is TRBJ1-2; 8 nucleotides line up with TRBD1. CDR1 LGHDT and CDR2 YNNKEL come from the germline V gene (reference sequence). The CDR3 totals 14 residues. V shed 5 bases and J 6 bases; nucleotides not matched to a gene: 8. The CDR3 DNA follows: TGTGCCAGCAGCTTTAGCTCAGGGGGCGATGGCTACACCTTC. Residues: CASSFSSGGDGYTF.

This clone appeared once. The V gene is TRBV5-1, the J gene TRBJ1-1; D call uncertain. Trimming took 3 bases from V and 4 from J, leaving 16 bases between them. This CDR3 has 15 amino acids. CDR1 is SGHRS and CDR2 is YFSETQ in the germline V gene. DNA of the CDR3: TGCGCCAGCAGCTCCGACCCCGGCGATGGCACTGAAGCTTTCTTT. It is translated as CASSSDPGDGTEAFF.

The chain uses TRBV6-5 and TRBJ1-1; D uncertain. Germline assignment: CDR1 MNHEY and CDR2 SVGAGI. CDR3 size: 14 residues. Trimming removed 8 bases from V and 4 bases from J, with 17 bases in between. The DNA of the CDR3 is TGTGCCAGCGTAAGAATCGGGGATGGCACTGAAGCTTTCTTT. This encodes CASVRIGDGTEAFF.

The CDR3, as DNA: TGTGCCAGCAGTGCCAGGATTCGGAATCAGCCCCAGCATTTT. Protein: CASSARIRNQPQHF. V gene TRBV27 combines with J gene TRBJ1-5; D is uncertain. The CDR3 totals 14 residues. The V and J ends lost 5 bases and 4 bases respectively, with 12 bases between them. CDR1 and CDR2 from the germline V gene are MNHEY and SMNVEV (reference sequence).

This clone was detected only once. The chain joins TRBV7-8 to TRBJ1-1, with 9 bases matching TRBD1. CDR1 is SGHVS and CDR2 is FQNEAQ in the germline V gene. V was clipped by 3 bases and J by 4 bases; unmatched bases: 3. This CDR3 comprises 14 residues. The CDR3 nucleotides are TGTGCCAGCAGCTTGGACAGGGGAGGCACTGAAGCTTTCTTT. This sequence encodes CASSLDRGGTEAFF.

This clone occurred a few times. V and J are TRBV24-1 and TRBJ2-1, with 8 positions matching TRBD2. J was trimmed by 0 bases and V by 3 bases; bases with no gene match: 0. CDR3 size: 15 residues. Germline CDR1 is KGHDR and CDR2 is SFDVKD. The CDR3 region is CATSDTSGSYNEQFF. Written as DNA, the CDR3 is TGTGCCACCAGTGATACTAGCGGCTCCTACAATGAGCAGTTCTTC.

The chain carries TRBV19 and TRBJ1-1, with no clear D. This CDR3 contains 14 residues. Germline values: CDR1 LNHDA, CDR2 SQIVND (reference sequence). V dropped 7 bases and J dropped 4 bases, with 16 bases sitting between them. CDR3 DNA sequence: TGTGCCAGTACCGGGTGGCAGGCAGGCACTGAAGCTTTCTTT. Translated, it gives CASTGWQAGTEAFF.

CDR3 amino acids: CASNRQTNTEAFF. In DNA form, the CDR3 reads TGTGCCAGCAATCGGCAGACGAACACTGAAGCTTTCTTT. V is TRBV7-8 and J is TRBJ1-1, with D uncertain. V gave up 7 bases and J gave up 1 base, with 10 bases separating them. From germline, CDR1 is SGHVS and CDR2 FQNEAQ. This CDR3 region has 13 residues.

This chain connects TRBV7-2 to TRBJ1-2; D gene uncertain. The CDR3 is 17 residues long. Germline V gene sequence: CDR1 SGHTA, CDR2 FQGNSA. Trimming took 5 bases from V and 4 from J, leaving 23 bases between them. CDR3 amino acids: CASSPTLGVGSTYGYTF. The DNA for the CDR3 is TGTGCCAGCAGCCCCACCTTAGGAGTGGGGTCGACCTATGGCTACACCTTC.